The clone carrying this T cell receptor beta chain was observed many times. This sample is drawn from a study of CD8+CD57+ T cells in acquired aplastic anemia. Study background: Isolated CD4+ and CD8+ cells, once sorted, yielded DNA averaging roughly 3.4 ug.

Selection for sequencing was limited to patients who had shown CD8+CD57+ cell expansion by flow cytometry. Patients, without exception, had severe acquired aplastic anemia. Sampling of blood occurred while the patients had still received no therapy. The template for TCR beta VDJ and CDR3 sequence profiling was genomic DNA. From the reads, TCRdb called clonotypes with MiXCR, one entry per CDR3 protein. The sample includes over 150,000 distinct CDR3 sequences, 40% to 65% of them seen just once. Sequencing was performed on sorted CD4+, CD8+, or CD8+CD57+ T cells (not recorded which) from PBMCs. The source is a human donor with aplastic anemia.

CDR3 amino acids: CASSYDTEANYGYTF. The CDR3 region has the DNA TGTGCCAGCAGCTATGACACTGAAGCTAACTATGGCTACACCTTC. This chain uses TRBV7-9 with TRBJ1-2; D unclear. Germline loops: CDR1 SEHNR, CDR2 FQNEAQ (reference sequence). The length of the CDR3 is 15 residues. The V gene lost 4 bases and the J gene lost 0 bases, with 12 bases spanning the gap.